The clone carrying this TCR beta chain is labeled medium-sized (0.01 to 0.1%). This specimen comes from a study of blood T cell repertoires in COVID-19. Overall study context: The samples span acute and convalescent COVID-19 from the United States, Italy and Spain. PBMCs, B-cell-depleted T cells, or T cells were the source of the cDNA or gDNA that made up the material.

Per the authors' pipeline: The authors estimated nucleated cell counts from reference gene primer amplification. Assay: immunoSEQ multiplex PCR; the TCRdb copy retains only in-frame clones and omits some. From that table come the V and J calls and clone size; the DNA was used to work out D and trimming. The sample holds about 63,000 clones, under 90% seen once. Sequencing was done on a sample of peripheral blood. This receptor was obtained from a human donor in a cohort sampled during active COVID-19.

CDR3 nucleotide sequence: TGCGCCAGCAGCCAAAATAGCGGGATCAATGAGCAGTTCTTC. It translates to CASSQNSGINEQFF. The V and J genes are TRBV4-3 and TRBJ2-1; TRBD2 matches at 8 bases. The CDR3 totals 14 residues. Trimming at V came to 2 bases and at J to 6 bases, leaving 3 bases not matched to a gene. From germline, CDR1 is LGHNA and CDR2 YSLEER.